The 25 T cell receptor beta chains in this list originate from one sample, sequenced in a study of T cells in localized non-small cell lung cancer (dated by TCRdb to 2018 to 2021). The library was built by means of the immunoSEQ multiplex PCR assay. TCRdb obtained this table from immuneACCESS and retained in-frame rearrangements with V and J assigned. These tables miss some clones; where compared with another copy, unresolved V genes account for less than half of the shortfall, and the remainder is unexplained. The sample has just under 80,000 clones on record, 80% of them singletons. 8.5% to 10% of the sample goes to the ten largest clones. The sample in question was peripheral blood, obtained before any cancer treatment. Every receptor here comes from a female donor older than 55 with stage I lung adenocarcinoma.

This chain joins TRBV4-2 and TRBJ2-3, with 7 bases aligning to TRBD2. Per the germline V gene, CDR1 is LGHNA and CDR2 is YNFKEQ. CDR3 size: 18 residues. The V segment lost 2 bases and the J segment 2 bases; nucleotides outside the gene matches: 13. In DNA form, the CDR3 reads TGTGCCAGCAGCCAATTTTTAAGAGGGGCGGGGGTCACAGATACGCAGTATTTT. This encodes CASSQFLRGAGVTDTQYF.

This chain's CDR3 is CASSPTGNTNYGYTF. CDR3 DNA: TGCGCCAGCAGCCCGACAGGGAATACTAACTATGGCTACACCTTC. The chain links TRBV4-1 to TRBJ1-2; 7 bases are a match to TRBD1. The CDR3 sequence is 15 residues long. Trimming took 4 bases from V and 0 from J; bases not matched to a gene: 5. Germline values: CDR1 MGHRA, CDR2 YSYEKL.

This clone was detected once. V is TRBV19 and J is TRBJ2-2; a weak D match, TRBD2 (5 bases). From germline, CDR1 is LNHDA and CDR2 SQIVND (reference sequence). This CDR3 is built from 15 residues. V gave up 3 bases and J gave up 4 bases, with 12 bases separating them. CDR3 protein: CASSIPGWGTGELFF. Written as DNA, the CDR3 is TGTGCCAGTAGTATCCCGGGGTGGGGCACCGGGGAGCTGTTTTTT.

This clone was found a few times. Here the CDR3 DNA reads TGTGCCAGCAGCTCTAACCCGGGACGGAACTATGGCTACACCTTC. Amino acid sequence: CASSSNPGRNYGYTF. V gene TRBV11-1 combines with J gene TRBJ1-2, with D possibly matching TRBD1 (5 bases). The CDR3 contains 15 residues. Trimming stripped 4 bases from V and 2 bases from J, with 14 bases between. In germline, CDR1 is SGHAT, CDR2 FQDESV (reference sequence). Full variable domain (missing parts from reference TRBV11-1 and TRBJ1-2): EAEVAQSPRYKITEKSQAVAFWCDPISGHATLYWYRQILGQGPELLVQFQDESVVDDSQLPKDRFSAERLKGVDSTLKIQPAELGDSAMYLCASSSNPGRNYGYTFGSGTRLTVV.

The chain carries TRBV7-2 and TRBJ2-5, with TRBD1 matching 7 bases. Germline V gives CDR1 SGHTA, CDR2 FQGNSA. The trim removed 4 bases at V and 4 bases at J, leaving 9 bases unmatched. The CDR3 length is 15 residues. CDR3 nucleotide sequence: TGTGCCAGCAGCTACCAGGGGGTGGTCGGAGAGACCCAGTACTTC. Translating it yields CASSYQGVVGETQYF.

J is TRBJ2-7 and V is TRBV5-4; maybe TRBD2 (5 bases). V was pared by 0 bases and J by 5 bases, with 12 bases between. CDR1 and CDR2 (germline): SGHNT, YYREEE (reference sequence). This CDR3 spans 14 amino acids. CDR3 region: CASSLASGFHEQYF. The CDR3 DNA reads as TGTGCCAGCAGCTTGGCCTCGGGGTTCCACGAGCAGTACTTC.

The chain links TRBV7-9 to TRBJ1-2; D is ambiguous. Trimming took off 5 bases at V and 7 bases at J, with 14 bases between the two ends. Per the germline V gene, CDR1 is SEHNR and CDR2 is FQNEAQ (reference sequence). The CDR3 loop spans 13 amino acids. The CDR3 DNA is TGTGCCAGCAGCCAAGAGAGGACGGGTGGCTACACCTTC. Its protein is CASSQERTGGYTF.

The V call is TRBV15, the J call TRBJ1-5; D unclear. The CDR3 sequence is 19 residues long. From germline, CDR1 is LNHNV and CDR2 YYDKDF (reference sequence). Trimming left V 0 bases short and J 2 bases short, with 20 bases between. CDR3 nucleotides: TGTGCCACCAGCAGAGATCGGGAAGGAGGACTACCTGGCAATCAGCCCCAGCATTTT. It specifies CATSRDREGGLPGNQPQHF.

V is TRBV30 and J is TRBJ1-2; D is unclear. Germline V CDR1 and CDR2: GTSNPN, SVGIG (reference sequence). Trimming removed 4 bases at V and 8 bases at J, with 11 bases between. CDR3 length equals 11 residues. CDR3 sequence reads: CAWNVGQGYTF. The CDR3, as DNA: TGTGCCTGGAACGTAGGTCAGGGCTACACCTTC. Full variable domain (rest looked up from reference TRBV30 and TRBJ1-2): SQTIHQWPATLVQPVGSPLSLECTVEGTSNPNLYWYRQAAGRGLQLLFYSVGIGQISSEVPQNLSASRPQDRQFILSSKKLLLSDSGFYLCAWNVGQGYTFGSGTRLTVV.

The chain links TRBV2 to TRBJ2-1; weak D call: TRBD2 (5 bases). Germline CDR1 reads SNHLY; CDR2 reads FYNNEI. V lost 1 base, J lost 0 bases, and 7 bases lay in between. This CDR3 has 15 amino acids. For the CDR3, the DNA is TGTGCCAGCAGTGAAGAAGGACTCTCCTACAATGAGCAGTTCTTC. It yields the protein CASSEEGLSYNEQFF.

This chain links TRBV19 with TRBJ2-3; D may match TRBD1 or TRBD2 (6 bases each). The CDR3 consists of 13 residues. Trimming took off 10 bases at V and 3 bases at J, with 14 bases between the two ends. The germline V gene encodes CDR1 LNHDA and CDR2 SQIVND (reference sequence). The CDR3 is CATQGRRTDTQYF. The CDR3 nucleotides read TGTGCCACTCAGGGGAGGAGGACAGATACGCAGTATTTT.

The chain couples TRBV19 to TRBJ2-2; D gene uncertain. CDR1 LNHDA and CDR2 SQIVND come from the germline V gene (reference sequence). The germline V and J ends were trimmed by 6 bases and 4 bases, with 12 bases remaining between them. The CDR3 sequence is 14 residues long. In DNA form, the CDR3 reads TGTGCCAGTAGACCCCTCCGGGCCACCGGGGAGCTGTTTTTT. It is translated as CASRPLRATGELFF.

V and J are TRBV7-5 and TRBJ2-7; the DNA was not used to check the table's D call, TRBD1. TRBV7-5 is flagged as a pseudogene. The CDR3 totals 14 residues. This CDR3 reads CARSHRDRDYEQYF. CDR3 nucleotides: TGTGCCAGAAGCCACAGGGACAGAGACTACGAGCAGTACTTC.

V usage is TRBV13 and J usage is TRBJ1-4, with D perhaps TRBD1 (6 bases). In germline, CDR1 is PRHDT, CDR2 FYEKMQ (reference sequence). This CDR3 contains 17 residues. V lost 5 bases, J lost 4 bases, and 20 bases lay in between. Here the CDR3 reads CASSISSVGGRNEKLFF. In DNA, the CDR3 is TGTGCCAGCAGCATATCTTCAGTCGGGGGCCGTAATGAAAAACTGTTTTTT.

The V call is TRBV7-2, the J call TRBJ2-7; D possibly corresponds to TRBD1 (5 bases). The CDR3 is 16 amino acids. Trimming took off 5 bases at V and 0 bases at J, with 17 bases between the two ends. CDR1 is SGHTA, CDR2 FQGNSA, per germline. Written as DNA, the CDR3 is TGTGCCAGCAGCGGCGGACACGAGACCAACTCCTACGAGCAGTACTTC. This encodes CASSGGHETNSYEQYF.

The rearrangement links TRBV19 to TRBJ1-1; TRBD1 might be the D (5 bases). Germline V CDR1 and CDR2: LNHDA, SQIVND (reference sequence). V lost 5 bases to trimming and J lost 6 bases, with 16 bases between them. The CDR3 has 14 amino acids. The CDR3 sequence: CASSYRQSSAEAFF. The CDR3 region has the DNA TGTGCCAGTAGTTACCGACAGAGTAGCGCTGAAGCTTTCTTT. The whole variable domain, filled in from reference TRBV19 and TRBJ1-1, reads DGGITQSPKYLFRKEGQNVTLSCEQNLNHDAMYWYRQDPGQGLRLIYYSQIVNDFQKGDIAEGYSVSREKKESFPLTVTSAQKNPTAFYLCASSYRQSSAEAFFGQGTRLTVV.

The genes are TRBV19 and TRBJ2-7; 14 nucleotides align to TRBD2. The CDR3 is 16 amino acids. V lost 1 base and J lost 6; bases outside the gene matches: 5. Looked up from germline, CDR1 is LNHDA and CDR2 is SQIVND (reference sequence). The CDR3 loop reads CASSIGGTSGSTEQYF. The CDR3 DNA sequence: TGTGCCAGTAGTATAGGTGGGACTAGCGGGAGTACCGAGCAGTACTTC.

As concerns this clone: The junction departs from germline at one end; a sequencing error may be responsible. The rearrangement uses TRBV6-5 and TRBJ1-2; 11 bases fit TRBD1. Per the germline V gene, CDR1 is MNHEY and CDR2 is SVGAGI. The CDR3 runs to 15 residues. The chain's CDR3 is CASSRGQGAKYGYTF. CDR3 coding DNA: TGTGCCAGCAGTCGAGGACAGGGGGCTAAGTATGGCTACACCTTC.

This chain links TRBV7-2 with TRBJ1-5; D uncertain. This CDR3 is 14 amino acids long. V dropped 1 base and J dropped 9 bases, with 13 bases sitting between them. Germline CDR1 SGHTA, CDR2 FQGNSA. The CDR3 region is CASSLGRPGWPQHF. The CDR3, as DNA: TGTGCCAGCAGCTTAGGACGCCCTGGATGGCCCCAGCATTTT.

As for this clone: The sample holds other DNA sequences that translate to the same CDR3. This chain connects TRBV9 to TRBJ2-3; no clear D. The CDR3 loop spans 15 amino acids. CDR1 and CDR2 from the germline V gene are SGDLS and YYNGEE. Trimming pared 0 bases from V and 0 bases from J, leaving 8 bases between. The CDR3 DNA follows: TGTGCCAGCAGCGTAGGGACGGGTAGCACAGATACGCAGTATTTT. This gives the protein CASSVGTGSTDTQYF.

To note about this clone: This may be a read error: a much more frequent sequence differs by one nucleotide. Within the sample, other DNA sequences also encode this same CDR3. The chain combines TRBV6-5 with TRBJ1-5; TRBD1 matches 10 bases. Germline V gene lookup returns CDR1 MNHEY and CDR2 SVGAGI. The CDR3 length is 14 residues. After removal of 6 bases from V and 5 bases from J, the junction contained 4 bases not matched to a gene. CDR3 sequence (DNA): TGTGCCAGCAGGTTGACAGGGGGCGATCAGCCCCAGCATTTT. Protein sequence: CASRLTGGDQPQHF.

V gene TRBV20-1 combines with J gene TRBJ1-1, with D maybe TRBD1 (5 bases). This CDR3 region has 11 residues. Germline V gives CDR1 DFQATT, CDR2 SNEGSKA (reference sequence). Trimming took 6 bases from V and 8 from J, leaving 13 bases between them. CDR3 nucleotide sequence: TGCAGTGCCCTCGCCGGGACGGAAGCTTTCTTT. Translated, it gives CSALAGTEAFF.

V gene TRBV19 combines with J gene TRBJ2-5; 9 nucleotides agree with TRBD2. The CDR3 length is 15 residues. V lost 3 bases and J lost 7; bases outside the gene matches: 9. Germline CDR1 LNHDA, CDR2 SQIVND (reference sequence). As DNA, the CDR3 is TGTGCCAGTAGTATGGGGACTAGCCCCCGGTCGACCCAGTACTTC. This codes for CASSMGTSPRSTQYF.

The gene calls are TRBV7-3 and TRBJ2-3; possibly TRBD2 for D (5 bases). CDR1 and CDR2 (germline): SGHTA, FQGTGA. The germline V and J ends were trimmed by 2 bases and 10 bases, with 16 bases remaining between them. This CDR3 region has 14 residues. Here the CDR3 reads CASSLSGARAAQYF. As DNA, the CDR3 is TGTGCCAGCAGCTTATCGGGCGCGCGGGCTGCGCAGTATTTT.

The genes are TRBV10-3 and TRBJ1-2, with D possibly matching TRBD1 (6 bases). Germline-derived CDR1 and CDR2 are ENHRY and SYGVKD. V was cut by 0 bases and J by 8 bases, with 13 bases left in between. The CDR3 spans 14 residues. The CDR3 DNA reads TGTGCCATCAGTGAGTCAGGGCAGGGGAGAGGCTACACCTTC. Translating gives CAISESGQGRGYTF.